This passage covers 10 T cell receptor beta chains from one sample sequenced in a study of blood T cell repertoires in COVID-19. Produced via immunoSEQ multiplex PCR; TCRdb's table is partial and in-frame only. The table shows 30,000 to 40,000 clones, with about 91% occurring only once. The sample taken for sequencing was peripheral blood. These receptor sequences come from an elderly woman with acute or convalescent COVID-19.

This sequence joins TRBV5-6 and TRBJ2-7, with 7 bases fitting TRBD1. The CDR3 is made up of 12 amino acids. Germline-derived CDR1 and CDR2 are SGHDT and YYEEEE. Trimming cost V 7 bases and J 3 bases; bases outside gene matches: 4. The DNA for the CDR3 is TGTGCCAGCCGGGGACAGCACTACGAGCAGTACTTC. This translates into CASRGQHYEQYF.

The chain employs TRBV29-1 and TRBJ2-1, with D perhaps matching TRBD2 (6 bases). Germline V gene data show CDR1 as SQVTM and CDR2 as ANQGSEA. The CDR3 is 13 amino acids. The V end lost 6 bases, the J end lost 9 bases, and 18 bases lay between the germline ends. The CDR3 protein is CSVGRGGGVEQFF. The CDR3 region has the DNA TGCAGCGTCGGGAGAGGCGGCGGCGTTGAGCAGTTCTTC.

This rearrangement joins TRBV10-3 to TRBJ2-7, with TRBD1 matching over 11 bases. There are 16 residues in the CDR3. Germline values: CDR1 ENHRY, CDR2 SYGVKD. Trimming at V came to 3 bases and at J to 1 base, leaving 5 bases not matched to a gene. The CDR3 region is CAISDRGQGASYEQYF. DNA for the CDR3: TGTGCCATCAGTGATCGTGGACAGGGGGCTTCCTACGAGCAGTACTTC.

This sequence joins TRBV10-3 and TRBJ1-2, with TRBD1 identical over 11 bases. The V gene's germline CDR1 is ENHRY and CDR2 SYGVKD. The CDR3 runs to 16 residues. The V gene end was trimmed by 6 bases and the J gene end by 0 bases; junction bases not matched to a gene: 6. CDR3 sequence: CAIRRTGGATNYGYTF. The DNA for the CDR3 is TGTGCCATCAGGAGGACAGGGGGCGCGACTAACTATGGCTACACCTTC.

This CDR3 is CASSQDRGQGNNQPQHF. The CDR3 DNA is TGCGCCAGCAGCCAAGATAGGGGACAGGGGAACAATCAGCCCCAGCATTTT. This sequence joins TRBV4-1 and TRBJ1-5; TRBD1 matches 10 bases. The J segment lost 3 bases and the V segment lost 0 bases, leaving 5 bases of the junction unmatched. Germline CDR1 MGHRA, CDR2 YSYEKL. The CDR3 length is 17 residues.

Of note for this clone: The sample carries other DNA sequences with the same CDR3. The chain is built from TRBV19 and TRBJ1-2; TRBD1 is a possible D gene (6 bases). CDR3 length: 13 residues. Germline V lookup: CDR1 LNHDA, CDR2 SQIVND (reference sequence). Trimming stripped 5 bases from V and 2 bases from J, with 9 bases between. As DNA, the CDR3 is TGTGCCAGTAGTTACAGGGCCAACTATGGCTACACCTTC. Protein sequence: CASSYRANYGYTF.

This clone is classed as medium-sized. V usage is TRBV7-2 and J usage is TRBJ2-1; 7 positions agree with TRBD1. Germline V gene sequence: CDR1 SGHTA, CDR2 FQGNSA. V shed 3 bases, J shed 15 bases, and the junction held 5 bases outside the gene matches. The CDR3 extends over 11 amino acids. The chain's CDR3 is CASSFQDRWFF. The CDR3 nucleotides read TGTGCCAGCAGCTTCCAGGACAGGTGGTTCTTC.

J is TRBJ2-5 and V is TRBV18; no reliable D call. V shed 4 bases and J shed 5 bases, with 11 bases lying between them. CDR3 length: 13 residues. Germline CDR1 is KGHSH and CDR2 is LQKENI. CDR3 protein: CASSLEFIETQYF. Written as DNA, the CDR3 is TGTGCCAGCTCACTGGAGTTTATTGAGACCCAGTACTTC.

The CDR3 bases are TGCGCCAGCAGCCCCACACCCCCTGGGGGGGGGAAAGAGACCCAGTACTTC. Its translation: CASSPTPPGGGKETQYF. This chain uses TRBV5-1 with TRBJ2-5; 7 bases fit TRBD2. CDR3 length: 17 residues. Germline V gene lookup returns CDR1 SGHRS and CDR2 YFSETQ. V lost 4 bases, J lost 3 bases, and 15 bases stayed unmatched.

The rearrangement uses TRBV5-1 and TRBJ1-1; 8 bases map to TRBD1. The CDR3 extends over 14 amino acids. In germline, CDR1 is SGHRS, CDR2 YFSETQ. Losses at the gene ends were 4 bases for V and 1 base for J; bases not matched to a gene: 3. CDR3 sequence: CASSPGTGNTEAFF. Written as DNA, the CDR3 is TGCGCCAGCAGCCCCGGGACAGGGAACACTGAAGCTTTCTTT.